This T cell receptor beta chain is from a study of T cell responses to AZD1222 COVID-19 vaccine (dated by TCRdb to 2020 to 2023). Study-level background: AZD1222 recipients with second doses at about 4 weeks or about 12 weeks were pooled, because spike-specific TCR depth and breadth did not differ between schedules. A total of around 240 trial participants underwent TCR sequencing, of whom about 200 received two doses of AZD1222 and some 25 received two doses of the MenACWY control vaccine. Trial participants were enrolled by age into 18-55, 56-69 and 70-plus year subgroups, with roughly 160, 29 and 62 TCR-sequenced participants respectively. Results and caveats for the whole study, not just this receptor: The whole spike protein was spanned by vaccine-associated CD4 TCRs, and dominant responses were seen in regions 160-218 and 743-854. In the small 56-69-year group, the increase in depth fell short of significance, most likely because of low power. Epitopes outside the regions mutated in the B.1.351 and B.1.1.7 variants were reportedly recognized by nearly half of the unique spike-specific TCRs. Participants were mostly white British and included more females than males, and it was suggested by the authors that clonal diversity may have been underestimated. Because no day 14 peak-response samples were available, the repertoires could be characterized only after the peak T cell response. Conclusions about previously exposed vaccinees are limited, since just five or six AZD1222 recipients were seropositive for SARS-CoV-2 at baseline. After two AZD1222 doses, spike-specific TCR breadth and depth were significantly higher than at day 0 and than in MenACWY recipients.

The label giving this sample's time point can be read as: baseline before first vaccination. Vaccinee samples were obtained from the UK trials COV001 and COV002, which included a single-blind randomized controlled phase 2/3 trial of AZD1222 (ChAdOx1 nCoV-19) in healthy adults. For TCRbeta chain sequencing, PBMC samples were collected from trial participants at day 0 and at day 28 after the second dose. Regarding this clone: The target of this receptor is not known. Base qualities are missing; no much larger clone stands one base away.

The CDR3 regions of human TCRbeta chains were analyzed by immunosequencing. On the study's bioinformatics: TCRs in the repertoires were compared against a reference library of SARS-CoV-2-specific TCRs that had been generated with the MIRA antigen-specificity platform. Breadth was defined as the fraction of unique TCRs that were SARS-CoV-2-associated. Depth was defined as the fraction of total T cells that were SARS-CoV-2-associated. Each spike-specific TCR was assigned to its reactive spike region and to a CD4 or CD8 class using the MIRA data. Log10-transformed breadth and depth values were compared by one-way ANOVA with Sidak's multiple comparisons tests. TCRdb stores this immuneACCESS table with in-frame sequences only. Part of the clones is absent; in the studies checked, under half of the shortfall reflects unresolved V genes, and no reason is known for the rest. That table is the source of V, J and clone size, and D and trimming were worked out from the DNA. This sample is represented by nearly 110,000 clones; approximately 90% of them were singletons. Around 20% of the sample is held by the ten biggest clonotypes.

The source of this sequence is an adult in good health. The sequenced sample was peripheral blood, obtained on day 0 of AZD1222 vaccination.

The CDR3 region has the sequence CASSMGWGDEQYF. Here is the DNA: TGTGCCAGTAGTATGGGCTGGGGCGACGAGCAGTACTTC. The rearranged segments are TRBV19 and TRBJ2-7; the D segment could be TRBD1, given 5 matching bases. Reading from cysteine to phenylalanine, the CDR3 counts 13 amino acids. Only the CDR3 DNA stays, 39 bases, in frame from base 1. V gives up 3 bases and J gives up 5 bases, and the segment between their germline ends measures 11 bases. The germline V gene (reference sequence) sets CDR1 to LNHDA and CDR2 to SQIVND.